The rows below give T cell receptor beta chains drawn from one sample of a study of cytomegalovirus exposure and HLA in healthy donors. TCRdb's table, derived via immunoSEQ multiplex PCR, lists solely in-frame clones and lacks some. This sample has approximately 200,000 clones, with 65% to 80% found just once. Sequencing used PBMCs. The receptor set was obtained from a woman aged 25 to 39 in good health and CMV-seropositive. Each CDR3 is given with its conserved first and last residue. Each record gives: clone size, D gene, V gene, J gene, CDR3 DNA, CDR3 protein. The D gene is left open where the match is weak. Not all rows give a size; the values are once, few, many and, for expanded clones, a class.

clone_size: once; d_call: .; v_call: TRBV4-1; j_call: TRBJ2-7; cdr3_nt: TGCGCCAGCAGCCAAGAGGGGGGGCTCGGCAGGGCGGGCTCCTACGAGCAGTACTTC; cdr3_aa: CASSQEGGLGRAGSYEQYF
clone_size: once; d_call: .; v_call: TRBV5-1; j_call: TRBJ2-1; cdr3_nt: TGCGCCAGCAGTCTCAGCAATGAGCAGTTCTTC; cdr3_aa: CASSLSNEQFF
clone_size: .; d_call: .; v_call: TRBV5-8; j_call: TRBJ1-4; cdr3_nt: TGTGCCAGCAGCACCCTATGGGGGCCGACTAATGAAAAACTGTTTTTT; cdr3_aa: CASSTLWGPTNEKLFF
clone_size: .; d_call: .; v_call: TRBV4-1; j_call: TRBJ1-1; cdr3_nt: TGCGCCAGCAGCAGGGTGGGAGGGCCTGGCGCTGAAGCTTTCTTT; cdr3_aa: CASSRVGGPGAEAFF
clone_size: .; d_call: .; v_call: TRBV11-3; j_call: TRBJ2-3; cdr3_nt: TGTGCCAGCAGCTCCGACTCCACAGATACGCAGTATTTT; cdr3_aa: CASSSDSTDTQYF
clone_size: once; d_call: .; v_call: TRBV4-3; j_call: TRBJ1-1; cdr3_nt: TGCGCCAGCAGCCAAGACCCGGGGAACACTGAAGCTTTCTTT; cdr3_aa: CASSQDPGNTEAFF
clone_size: once; d_call: .; v_call: TRBV29-1; j_call: TRBJ2-3; cdr3_nt: TGCAGCGTTGTCGTGGTCGGGGGATCCCGATCCTCTAGCACAGATACGCAGTATTTT; cdr3_aa: CSVVVVGGSRSSSTDTQYF
clone_size: .; d_call: TRBD1; v_call: TRBV14; j_call: TRBJ2-7; cdr3_nt: TGTGCCAGCAGCCCGACAGGGTTATCCTACGAGCAGTACTTC; cdr3_aa: CASSPTGLSYEQYF
clone_size: .; d_call: .; v_call: TRBV25-1; j_call: TRBJ2-1; cdr3_nt: TGTGCCAGCAGAGTAGCAGGGGGGAATGAGCAGTTCTTC; cdr3_aa: CASRVAGGNEQFF
clone_size: few; d_call: .; v_call: TRBV6-1; j_call: TRBJ1-3; cdr3_nt: TGTGCCAGCAGTCAGACGAGGTCGGGAAACACCATATATTTT; cdr3_aa: CASSQTRSGNTIYF
clone_size: once; d_call: .; v_call: TRBV7-2; j_call: TRBJ1-1; cdr3_nt: TGTGCCAGCAGCTTAATTCAGGGGCAGACTGAAGCTTTCTTT; cdr3_aa: CASSLIQGQTEAFF
clone_size: .; d_call: TRBD2; v_call: TRBV5-4; j_call: TRBJ2-7; cdr3_nt: TGTGCCAGCAGCCTGTTAGTGGGAGGGCCCGACGAGCAGTACTTC; cdr3_aa: CASSLLVGGPDEQYF
clone_size: .; d_call: TRBD2; v_call: TRBV6-5; j_call: TRBJ2-4; cdr3_nt: TGTGCCAGCAGCCCTAGCGGGGGTAAAAACATTCAGTACTTC; cdr3_aa: CASSPSGGKNIQYF
clone_size: .; d_call: .; v_call: TRBV27; j_call: TRBJ2-1; cdr3_nt: TGTGCCAGCACCCGCAGCGGGCCTGCCTACAATGAGCAGTTCTTC; cdr3_aa: CASTRSGPAYNEQFF
clone_size: once; d_call: .; v_call: TRBV25-1; j_call: TRBJ1-4; cdr3_nt: TGTGCCAGCAGTGGACGGGACATAACTAATGAAAAACTGTTTTTT; cdr3_aa: CASSGRDITNEKLFF
clone_size: .; d_call: .; v_call: TRBV5-6; j_call: TRBJ1-4; cdr3_nt: TGTGCCAGCAGCTTGATAGTCGCAACTAATGAAAAACTGTTTTTT; cdr3_aa: CASSLIVATNEKLFF
clone_size: .; d_call: .; v_call: TRBV9; j_call: TRBJ2-7; cdr3_nt: TGTGCCAGCAGCGTAGGAAGCGACGGATCCTACGAGCAGTACTTC; cdr3_aa: CASSVGSDGSYEQYF
clone_size: .; d_call: TRBD1; v_call: TRBV5-1; j_call: TRBJ2-7; cdr3_nt: TGCGCCAGCAGCTCGACAGGGGTGGCCTCCTACGAGCAGTACTTC; cdr3_aa: CASSSTGVASYEQYF
clone_size: once; d_call: TRBD2; v_call: TRBV7-2; j_call: TRBJ2-5; cdr3_nt: TGTGCCAGCAGCACTAGACCGGGGGGCCAAGAGACCCAGTACTTC; cdr3_aa: CASSTRPGGQETQYF
clone_size: .; d_call: .; v_call: TRBV4-1; j_call: TRBJ2-3; cdr3_nt: TGCGCCAGCAGCCCTGACGACAGGAGCACAGATACGCAGTATTTT; cdr3_aa: CASSPDDRSTDTQYF
clone_size: .; d_call: TRBD2; v_call: TRBV7-8; j_call: TRBJ2-7; cdr3_nt: TGTGCCAGCAGCGCAGGACGCATTGCGCTAGCGGGGGCCTACGAGCAGTACTTC; cdr3_aa: CASSAGRIALAGAYEQYF
clone_size: .; d_call: TRBD1; v_call: TRBV4-3; j_call: TRBJ2-3; cdr3_nt: TGCGCCAGCAGCCAAGTTACAGGGGGCGTTGAGGATACGCAGTATTTT; cdr3_aa: CASSQVTGGVEDTQYF
clone_size: .; d_call: TRBD1; v_call: TRBV6-5; j_call: TRBJ2-7; cdr3_nt: TGTGCCAGCAGTTACGCGGGACAGGGCTCCTACGAGCAGTACTTC; cdr3_aa: CASSYAGQGSYEQYF
clone_size: .; d_call: TRBD2; v_call: TRBV5-1; j_call: TRBJ2-3; cdr3_nt: TGCACCAGCAGCCCCAGTGGCGGGAGGGTGACAGATACGCAGTATTTT; cdr3_aa: CTSSPSGGRVTDTQYF
clone_size: few; d_call: .; v_call: TRBV5-1; j_call: TRBJ1-1; cdr3_nt: TGCGCCAGCAGCTTGGAACAGACGAACACTGAAGCTTTCTTT; cdr3_aa: CASSLEQTNTEAFF
clone_size: few; d_call: .; v_call: TRBV9; j_call: TRBJ2-7; cdr3_nt: TGTGCCAGCAGTGAGGTGCAGGGCCCCTACGAGCAGTACTTC; cdr3_aa: CASSEVQGPYEQYF
clone_size: .; d_call: TRBD2; v_call: TRBV13; j_call: TRBJ2-5; cdr3_nt: TGTGCCAGCAGTTCAGCAGCGGGAGAGGGGTACGAGACCCAGTACTTC; cdr3_aa: CASSSAAGEGYETQYF
clone_size: .; d_call: .; v_call: TRBV5-6; j_call: TRBJ1-2; cdr3_nt: TGTGCCAGCAGCTTGAGCTCGTCTAACTATGGCTACACCTTC; cdr3_aa: CASSLSSSNYGYTF
clone_size: .; d_call: .; v_call: TRBV6-1; j_call: TRBJ2-3; cdr3_nt: TGTGCCAGCAGTGAAGAAGGAGTAGCGAGCACAGATACGCAGTATTTT; cdr3_aa: CASSEEGVASTDTQYF
clone_size: few; d_call: TRBD1; v_call: TRBV7-6; j_call: TRBJ2-1; cdr3_nt: TGTGCCAGCAGCTTAGTTGGGACAGGGGTGCTCAATGAGCAGTTCTTC; cdr3_aa: CASSLVGTGVLNEQFF
clone_size: .; d_call: TRBD2; v_call: TRBV4-2; j_call: TRBJ2-2; cdr3_nt: TGTGCCAGCAGCCAAGCCCCCGGGGGGGGGAACACCGGGGAGCTGTTTTTT; cdr3_aa: CASSQAPGGGNTGELFF
clone_size: .; d_call: TRBD2; v_call: TRBV11-2; j_call: TRBJ2-1; cdr3_nt: TGTGCCAGCAGCCTGTGGACTAGCGGGATTTTGAAAGACAATGAGCAGTTCTTC; cdr3_aa: CASSLWTSGILKDNEQFF
clone_size: few; d_call: TRBD2; v_call: TRBV6-5; j_call: TRBJ2-7; cdr3_nt: TGTGCCAGCAGTTACTCGTTTAGCGGGATTCGGCACGAGCAGTACTTC; cdr3_aa: CASSYSFSGIRHEQYF
clone_size: few; d_call: .; v_call: TRBV2; j_call: TRBJ1-5; cdr3_nt: TGTGCCATCGGCCGGGTCATCAATATTAATCAGCCCCAGCATTTT; cdr3_aa: CAIGRVININQPQHF
clone_size: few; d_call: .; v_call: TRBV6-1; j_call: TRBJ2-5; cdr3_nt: TGTGCCAGCAGTGGGGGAACTAGAGGGGAGACCCAGTACTTC; cdr3_aa: CASSGGTRGETQYF
clone_size: once; d_call: TRBD2; v_call: TRBV2; j_call: TRBJ2-1; cdr3_nt: TGTGCCAGCAGCCAGAAGGGACTAGCGGGGTATGAGCAGTTCTTC; cdr3_aa: CASSQKGLAGYEQFF
clone_size: once; d_call: .; v_call: TRBV5-1; j_call: TRBJ2-2; cdr3_nt: TGCGCCAGCAGCTTGGGAGGGTTGAACACCGGGGAGCTGTTTTTT; cdr3_aa: CASSLGGLNTGELFF
clone_size: .; d_call: TRBD2; v_call: TRBV14; j_call: TRBJ2-7; cdr3_nt: TGTGCCAGCAGTCTAGCGGGAGGCTCCTACGAGCAGTACTTC; cdr3_aa: CASSLAGGSYEQYF
clone_size: .; d_call: .; v_call: TRBV6-6; j_call: TRBJ1-1; cdr3_nt: TGTGCCAGCAGGACTACATTCGGCTTGATGAACACTGAAGCTTTCTTT; cdr3_aa: CASRTTFGLMNTEAFF
clone_size: .; d_call: .; v_call: TRBV6-1; j_call: TRBJ2-3; cdr3_nt: TGTGCCAGCACTCTTGACATACGCACAGATACGCAGTATTTT; cdr3_aa: CASTLDIRTDTQYF
clone_size: .; d_call: .; v_call: TRBV5-1; j_call: TRBJ2-3; cdr3_nt: TGCGCCAGCAGCGTCCCCGGGGGGCGATCAGATACGCAGTATTTT; cdr3_aa: CASSVPGGRSDTQYF
clone_size: once; d_call: .; v_call: TRBV10-3; j_call: TRBJ1-2; cdr3_nt: TGTGCCATCACTCCCACAGGGTACTATGGCTACACCTTC; cdr3_aa: CAITPTGYYGYTF
clone_size: once; d_call: TRBD1; v_call: TRBV5-1; j_call: TRBJ1-1; cdr3_nt: TGCGCCAGCAGCTGGGGACAGGGAGGCACTGAAGCTTTCTTT; cdr3_aa: CASSWGQGGTEAFF
clone_size: .; d_call: .; v_call: TRBV4-3; j_call: TRBJ2-7; cdr3_nt: TGCGCCAGCAGCCAAGGGGCGGACAGCTCCTACGAGCAGTACTTC; cdr3_aa: CASSQGADSSYEQYF
clone_size: once; d_call: .; v_call: TRBV10-3; j_call: TRBJ2-4; cdr3_nt: TGTGCCATCAGCCCCTGGGGGCAGGACATTCAGTACTTC; cdr3_aa: CAISPWGQDIQYF
clone_size: .; d_call: TRBD1; v_call: TRBV11-2; j_call: TRBJ1-1; cdr3_nt: TGTGCCAGCAGCGGAATCGGCGACAGGGGGCAACAGAACACTGAAGCTTTCTTT; cdr3_aa: CASSGIGDRGQQNTEAFF
clone_size: .; d_call: TRBD1; v_call: TRBV27; j_call: TRBJ2-7; cdr3_nt: TGTGCCAGCAGCCCGGACAGGGTAAACTCCTACGAGCAGTACTTC; cdr3_aa: CASSPDRVNSYEQYF
clone_size: few; d_call: .; v_call: TRBV29-1; j_call: TRBJ1-1; cdr3_nt: TGCAGCGTTGGCCTCCGGGGGGAGGACACTGAAGCTTTCTTT; cdr3_aa: CSVGLRGEDTEAFF
clone_size: .; d_call: TRBD1; v_call: TRBV7-6; j_call: TRBJ1-3; cdr3_nt: TGTGCCAGCAGCTCAGGCCAGGGGGCGCGGGGAAACACCATATATTTT; cdr3_aa: CASSSGQGARGNTIYF
clone_size: .; d_call: .; v_call: TRBV27; j_call: TRBJ1-5; cdr3_nt: TGTGCCAGCAGTTTAAGTGCAGGCCTTAGCAATCAGCCCCAGCATTTT; cdr3_aa: CASSLSAGLSNQPQHF
clone_size: .; d_call: .; v_call: TRBV7-9; j_call: TRBJ2-7; cdr3_nt: TGTGCCAGCAGCTGGGGGGAAGGGAGGTGGGAGCAGTACTTC; cdr3_aa: CASSWGEGRWEQYF
clone_size: few; d_call: TRBD1; v_call: TRBV27; j_call: TRBJ1-1; cdr3_nt: TGTGCCAGCAGACCCACCGGGACAGTGAACACTGAAGCTTTCTTT; cdr3_aa: CASRPTGTVNTEAFF
clone_size: once; d_call: .; v_call: TRBV4-2; j_call: TRBJ1-1; cdr3_nt: TGTGCCAGCAGCCAAGGATTCGGGGAAAAGAACACTGAAGCTTTCTTT; cdr3_aa: CASSQGFGEKNTEAFF